Presented here are 28 T cell receptor beta chains from one specimen sequenced in a study of T cells expressing NK-cell markers. TCRdb reanalyzed the 5' RACE reads, giving one entry per CDR3 protein sequence and no DNA. This table holds approximately 440,000 distinct CDR3 sequences. Sequences were obtained from blood T cells: a sorted CD56 or NKG2C T cell subset, CD4+ or CD8+ T cells, or bulk PBMC T cells (not recorded which). These receptors all stem from a woman in her 50s in good health.

The J gene is TRBJ2-1, the V gene TRBV29-1. This CDR3 has 13 residues. Germline values: CDR1 SQVTM, CDR2 ANQGSEA. CDR3 protein: CSVYLGSYNEQFF.

J is TRBJ2-1 and V is TRBV27; without DNA, the TCRdb call of TRBD2 cannot be checked. Looked up from germline, CDR1 is MNHEY and CDR2 is SMNVEV (reference sequence). CDR3 length: 14 residues. CDR3 amino acids: CASGLVGKYNEQFF.

The chain links TRBV29-1 to TRBJ1-5; TCRdb calls TRBD1, which cannot be checked without DNA. CDR1 and CDR2 from the germline V gene are SQVTM and ANQGSEA. The CDR3 consists of 12 residues. The CDR3 sequence is CSATEGNQPQHF.

The rearrangement uses TRBV12-3 or TRBV12-4 and TRBJ2-1; the D call of TRBD1 rests on TCRdb alone, since no DNA is present to check it. CDR3 size: 15 residues. The CDR3 region is CASRTRAQGSNEQFF.

The genes are TRBV20-1 and TRBJ2-7; TCRdb's D gene call, TRBD1, goes unchecked for lack of DNA. Looked up from germline, CDR1 is DFQATT and CDR2 is SNEGSKA (reference sequence). The CDR3 has 14 residues. CDR3 protein: CSARVGQGVDEQYF.

The chain joins TRBV5-5 to TRBJ2-7; the TRBD2 assignment by TCRdb is unverifiable without DNA. Germline V gives CDR1 SGHKS, CDR2 YYEKEE (reference sequence). This CDR3 comprises 14 residues. The CDR3 region is CASSRDLSSYEQYF.

This chain's CDR3 is CSARGHTQGSGMNTEAFF. V is TRBV20-1 and J is TRBJ1-1; the TRBD1 assignment by TCRdb is unverifiable without DNA. The CDR3 covers 18 residues. Germline values: CDR1 DFQATT, CDR2 SNEGSKA (reference sequence).

The chain couples TRBV29-1 to TRBJ1-1. The V gene's germline CDR1 is SQVTM and CDR2 ANQGSEA. The CDR3 runs 12 residues. The chain's CDR3 is CSVEEIVSEAFF.

This chain joins TRBV5-5 and TRBJ2-5. Germline V CDR1 and CDR2: SGHKS, YYEKEE (reference sequence). The CDR3 has 13 residues. The CDR3 protein is CASSHEVIETQYF.

The chain has TRBV5-6 and TRBJ2-1; absent DNA, TCRdb's TRBD1 call cannot be checked. The CDR3 totals 15 residues. Per germline, CDR1 SGHDT and CDR2 YYEEEE. The CDR3 sequence: CASSRARDPINEQFF.

The gene calls are TRBV3-1 and TRBJ2-3; TCRdb proposes TRBD1, but this gene call is untestable without DNA. This CDR3 is 13 amino acids long. The germline V gene encodes CDR1 LGHDT and CDR2 YNNKEL (reference sequence). CDR3 loop: CASSSGLRETQYF.

This sequence joins TRBV5-1 and TRBJ2-1. Germline V gene data show CDR1 as SGHRS and CDR2 as YFSETQ. This CDR3 is built from 16 residues. CDR3 amino acids: CASSSELISSYNEQFF.

The rearrangement uses TRBV10-3 and TRBJ2-3; TCRdb calls TRBD2, which cannot be checked without DNA. Germline V gene lookup returns CDR1 ENHRY and CDR2 SYGVKD. The CDR3 loop spans 15 amino acids. The CDR3 loop reads CAISPGLVGTDTQYF.

The rearrangement uses TRBV5-1 and TRBJ1-1. The CDR3 runs to 15 residues. Germline V lookup: CDR1 SGHRS, CDR2 YFSETQ. This CDR3 reads CASSSDTTLNTEAFF. Combining the CDR3 with reference TRBV5-1 and TRBJ1-1 gives the whole variable domain KAGVTQTPRYLIKTRGQQVTLSCSPISGHRSVSWYQQTPGQGLQFLFEYFSETQRNKGNFPGRFSGRQFSNSRSEMNVSTLELGDSALYLCASSSDTTLNTEAFFGQGTRLTVV.

The chain is built from TRBV7-9 and TRBJ2-2; TCRdb reports TRBD2, a call that lacks DNA to check it against. This CDR3 comprises 17 residues. The V gene's germline CDR1 is SEHNR and CDR2 FQNEAQ (reference sequence). The chain's CDR3 is CASSPERELGNPGELFF.

This rearrangement joins TRBV20-1 to TRBJ2-1; TCRdb's D call of TRBD1 is untestable without DNA. Germline V gene sequence: CDR1 DFQATT, CDR2 SNEGSKA (reference sequence). The CDR3 spans 12 residues. CDR3 protein: CSVGTDYNEQFF.

This chain joins TRBV29-1 and TRBJ1-1; TCRdb picks TRBD1, but there is no DNA to check that call. CDR1 SQVTM and CDR2 ANQGSEA come from the germline V gene. This CDR3 comprises 12 residues. CDR3 loop: CSVPQKGKGAFF.

V usage is TRBV20-1 and J usage is TRBJ1-4; the TCRdb D gene call, TRBD1, has no DNA to confirm it. Germline V CDR1 and CDR2: DFQATT, SNEGSKA (reference sequence). There are 14 residues in the CDR3. CDR3 region: CSARRAGTNEKLFF.

The chain uses TRBV18 and TRBJ2-1; TCRdb's D gene call, TRBD2, goes unchecked for lack of DNA. In germline, CDR1 is KGHSH, CDR2 LQKENI. This CDR3 region has 15 residues. This chain's CDR3 is CASSTGTRRDNEQFF.

The J gene is TRBJ2-3, the V gene TRBV19. The CDR3 consists of 15 residues. Germline V gene data show CDR1 as LNHDA and CDR2 as SQIVND (reference sequence). Here the CDR3 reads CASTSTWTSTDTQYF. Together with reference TRBV19 and TRBJ2-3, the CDR3 gives the full variable domain: DGGITQSPKYLFRKEGQNVTLSCEQNLNHDAMYWYRQDPGQGLRLIYYSQIVNDFQKGDIAEGYSVSREKKESFPLTVTSAQKNPTAFYLCASTSTWTSTDTQYFGPGTRLTVL.

The V and J genes are TRBV4-1 and TRBJ2-1; TCRdb selects TRBD2, and the lack of DNA leaves this call unchecked. The CDR3 extends over 17 amino acids. CDR1 and CDR2 from the germline V gene are MGHRA and YSYEKL. CDR3 sequence reads: CASSRERVLSSYNEQFF.

This chain links TRBV20-1 with TRBJ1-1. CDR1 is DFQATT and CDR2 is SNEGSKA in the germline V gene (reference sequence). This CDR3 has 13 residues. This CDR3 reads CSARATSSTEAFF.

The chain joins TRBV7-8 to TRBJ1-4. The CDR3 extends over 18 amino acids. Germline values: CDR1 SGHVS, CDR2 FQNEAQ. The CDR3 protein is CASSSQPNTQESNEKLFF.

The V gene is TRBV24-1, the J gene TRBJ2-5; the TCRdb D gene call, TRBD2, has no DNA to confirm it. CDR3 length: 15 residues. Germline V gene sequence: CDR1 KGHDR, CDR2 SFDVKD. The CDR3 spells CATSDSGRVSGTQYF.

The rearrangement uses TRBV5-1 and TRBJ2-1. CDR3 length: 11 residues. Germline CDR1 reads SGHRS; CDR2 reads YFSETQ. This CDR3 is CASALNREQFF. Complete variable domain (other parts from reference TRBV5-1 and TRBJ2-1): KAGVTQTPRYLIKTRGQQVTLSCSPISGHRSVSWYQQTPGQGLQFLFEYFSETQRNKGNFPGRFSGRQFSNSRSEMNVSTLELGDSALYLCASALNREQFFGPGTRLTVL.

The chain links TRBV20-1 to TRBJ2-1; absent DNA, TCRdb's TRBD2 call cannot be checked. The length of the CDR3 is 18 residues. The germline gives CDR1 DFQATT, CDR2 SNEGSKA (reference sequence). The CDR3 loop is CSASGLAGGGVSYNEQFF.

The genes are TRBV12-3 or TRBV12-4 and TRBJ2-3; TCRdb returns TRBD2, unconfirmable since there is no DNA. The CDR3 is 15 amino acids. The CDR3 reads CASSFRSSGTDTQYF.

The CDR3 sequence: CASRVKETQYF. The genes are TRBV3-1 and TRBJ2-5. CDR3 length: 11 amino acids. Germline assignment: CDR1 LGHDT and CDR2 YNNKEL (reference sequence).